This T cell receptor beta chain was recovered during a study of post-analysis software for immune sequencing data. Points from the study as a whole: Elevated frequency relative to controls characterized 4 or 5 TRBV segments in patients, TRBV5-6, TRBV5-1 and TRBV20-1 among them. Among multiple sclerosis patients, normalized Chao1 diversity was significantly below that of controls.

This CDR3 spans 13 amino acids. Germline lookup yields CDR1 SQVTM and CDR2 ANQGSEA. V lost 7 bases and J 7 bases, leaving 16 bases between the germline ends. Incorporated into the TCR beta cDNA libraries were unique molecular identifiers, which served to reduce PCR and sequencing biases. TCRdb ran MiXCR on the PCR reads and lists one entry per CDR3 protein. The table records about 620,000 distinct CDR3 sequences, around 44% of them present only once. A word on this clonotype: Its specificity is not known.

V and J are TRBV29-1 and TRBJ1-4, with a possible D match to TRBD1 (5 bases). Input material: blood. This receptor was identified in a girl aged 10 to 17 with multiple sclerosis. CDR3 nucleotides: TGCAGCGAGAGGGACCTCCGGGGTGAAAAACTGTTTTTT. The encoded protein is CSERDLRGEKLFF.